The next 14 T cell receptor beta chains were all read from a single sample in a study of cytomegalovirus exposure and HLA in healthy donors (dated by TCRdb to 2015 to 2018). Libraries were constructed by the immunoSEQ multiplex PCR assay. The multiplex PCR relied on a mix of 60 forward primers for TCR Vbeta segments and 13 reverse primers for TCR Jbeta segments. The table comes from immuneACCESS by way of TCRdb, which keeps in-frame sequences with V and J called. Part of the clones is missing from these tables; in studies checked, under half for an unresolved V gene and the rest for unknown reasons. This sample has 90,000 or so clones in its table, and 65% to 90% of those were observed once. The ten largest account for nearly 3.5% of the sample. Sequenced material: PBMCs. The receptors shown here come from a man younger than 45 in good health and CMV-seropositive.

This chain uses TRBV7-8 with TRBJ2-3; TRBD2 matches 13 bases. Germline values: CDR1 SGHVS, CDR2 FQNEAQ. The V and J ends lost 3 bases and 10 bases, in that order; junction bases with no gene match: 7. This CDR3 region has 15 residues. For the CDR3, the DNA is TGTGCCAGCAGCTTTTACGGACTAGCGGGAGAGCCGCAGTATTTT. Translating it yields CASSFYGLAGEPQYF.

The rearrangement links TRBV28 to TRBJ1-1, with D perhaps matching TRBD1 (6 bases). CDR3 length equals 16 residues. Trimming cost V 6 bases and J 4 bases, with 21 bases left between them. Germline loops: CDR1 MDHEN, CDR2 SYDVKM. The CDR3 here is CASSPPRQVPGTEAFF. In DNA, the CDR3 is TGTGCCAGCAGCCCCCCCCGACAGGTCCCTGGCACTGAAGCTTTCTTT.

V is TRBV4-1 and J is TRBJ2-3; TRBD2 agrees at 10 bases. This CDR3 has 17 residues. In germline, CDR1 is MGHRA, CDR2 YSYEKL. V was clipped by 2 bases and J by 1 base; unmatched bases: 6. CDR3 protein: CASSQLTGTSGTDTQYF. The DNA of the CDR3 is TGCGCCAGCAGCCAACTAACCGGGACTAGCGGCACAGATACGCAGTATTTT.

The rearrangement joins TRBV4-3 to TRBJ2-7; TRBD2 aligns across 13 bases. The CDR3 consists of 17 residues. V gave up 3 bases and J gave up 3 bases; unmatched junction bases: 8. In germline, CDR1 is LGHNA, CDR2 YSLEER. This chain's CDR3 is CASSQGGGTSGIYEQYF. CDR3 DNA sequence: TGCGCCAGCAGCCAGGGGGGCGGGACTAGCGGGATCTACGAGCAGTACTTC.

The V gene is TRBV29-1, the J gene TRBJ2-1; no clear D gene. Germline V lookup: CDR1 SQVTM, CDR2 ANQGSEA. This CDR3 comprises 11 residues. The V end lost 4 bases, the J end lost 9 bases, and 10 bases lay between the germline ends. Here the CDR3 reads CSVGDPGEQFF. CDR3 sequence (DNA): TGCAGCGTTGGAGATCCCGGTGAGCAGTTCTTC.

CDR3 sequence: CASSLRQGNGNGYTF. CDR3 bases: TGTGCCAGCAGTTTAAGACAGGGTAACGGTAATGGCTACACCTTC. J is TRBJ1-2 and V is TRBV27; 7 bases match TRBD1. This CDR3 spans 15 amino acids. V trimming: 2 bases; J trimming: 6 bases; junction bases outside the gene matches: 9. The germline V gene has CDR1 MNHEY and CDR2 SMNVEV (reference sequence).

This rearrangement joins TRBV10-3 to TRBJ2-7; 8 bases are a match to TRBD2. The trim removed 7 bases at V and 12 bases at J, leaving 17 bases unmatched. Germline-derived CDR1 and CDR2 are ENHRY and SYGVKD. CDR3 length: 14 residues. The DNA of the CDR3 is TGTGCCATCACCTCGGGCGGAAGCGGGAGCCCGCGGTACTTC. This codes for CAITSGGSGSPRYF.

The J gene is TRBJ2-7, the V gene TRBV5-5, with a possible D match to TRBD1 (6 bases). The CDR3 spans 15 residues. Germline CDR1 reads SGHKS; CDR2 reads YYEKEE (reference sequence). V was trimmed by 6 bases and J by 2 bases, leaving 18 bases between them. For the CDR3, the DNA is TGTGCCAGCAATATCGGTAACAGGGAAACCTACGAGCAGTACTTC. This gives the protein CASNIGNRETYEQYF.

In the case of this clone: The junction departs from the called germline gene at one end, perhaps through a read error. The rearrangement uses TRBV5-1 and TRBJ2-1; D gene ambiguous. The germline V gene encodes CDR1 SGHRS and CDR2 YFSETQ. The CDR3 spans 14 residues. In DNA form, the CDR3 reads TGCGCCAGCAGCCCCGGAGTAGAACGATCTGAGCAGCTCTTC. Amino acids: CASSPGVERSEQLF.

This clone has only a few counts. J is TRBJ2-3 and V is TRBV27, with 11 bases aligning to TRBD1. This CDR3 has 16 residues. V shed 5 bases and J 5 bases; nucleotides not matched to a gene: 9. Per the germline V gene, CDR1 is MNHEY and CDR2 is SMNVEV (reference sequence). Here the CDR3 reads CASSDFRDRGGDTQYF. CDR3 coding DNA: TGTGCCAGCAGTGACTTCCGGGACAGGGGGGGAGATACGCAGTATTTT.

The chain joins TRBV28 to TRBJ1-6; 10 bases are a match to TRBD1. The length of the CDR3 is 13 residues. Germline assignment: CDR1 MDHEN and CDR2 SYDVKM. V lost 8 bases, J lost 7 bases, and 2 bases stayed unmatched. In DNA, the CDR3 is TGTGCCAGCTTGGACAGGGGGAATTCACCCCTCCACTTT. Residues: CASLDRGNSPLHF. Based on the CDR3 plus reference TRBV28 and TRBJ1-6, the full variable domain is DVKVTQSSRYLVKRTGEKVFLECVQDMDHENMFWYRQDPGLGLRLIYFSYDVKMKEKGDIPEGYSVSREKKERFSLILESASTNQTSMYLCASLDRGNSPLHFGNGTRLTVT.

The rearrangement links TRBV9 to TRBJ1-3; D might be TRBD1 (5 bases). V gave up 3 bases and J gave up 0 bases, with 13 bases separating them. Germline V gene lookup returns CDR1 SGDLS and CDR2 YYNGEE. The CDR3 loop spans 16 amino acids. The CDR3 is CASSEGLLSSGNTIYF. CDR3 DNA sequence: TGTGCCAGCAGCGAGGGGCTACTGAGCTCTGGAAACACCATATATTTT.

This clone came up a few times. The V call is TRBV4-2, the J call TRBJ1-5, with unresolved D. The V and J ends lost 0 bases and 0 bases respectively, with 9 bases between them. This CDR3 region has 16 residues. The germline gives CDR1 LGHNA, CDR2 YNFKEQ. The CDR3 DNA follows: TGTGCCAGCAGCCAAGAGGCAGGTTATAGCAATCAGCCCCAGCATTTT. Amino acids: CASSQEAGYSNQPQHF.

This rearrangement joins TRBV5-4 to TRBJ2-1; D possibly corresponds to TRBD1 (7 bases). Looked up from germline, CDR1 is SGHNT and CDR2 is YYREEE (reference sequence). The V and J ends lost 6 bases and 1 base respectively, with 17 bases between them. CDR3 size: 16 residues. CDR3 bases: TGTGCCAGCACGCCCAGGGGGACTTCTTCCTACAATGAGCAGTTCTTC. This sequence encodes CASTPRGTSSYNEQFF. Looking up the rest from reference TRBV5-4 and TRBJ2-1 gives the full variable domain: ETGVTQSPTHLIKTRGQQVTLRCSSQSGHNTVSWYQQALGQGPQFIFQYYREEENGRGNFPPRFSGLQFPNYSSELNVNALELDDSALYLCASTPRGTSSYNEQFFGPGTRLTVL.